Presented here are 27 T cell receptor beta chains from one specimen sequenced in a study of Graves' ophthalmopathy and Graves' hyperthyroidism. RNA transcripts yielded amplified TCR beta CDR3 regions. The workflow started with a first-round RT-PCR run with HTBI primers and then moved on to a second-round multiplex PCR. TCRdb redid the calling of the multiplex PCR reads with MiXCR, one entry per CDR3 protein. This table has around 22,000 distinct CDR3 sequences, almost 50% appearing once. The sample comprised peripheral blood. All receptors derive from an adult woman with stable Graves' hyperthyroidism.

A word on this clonotype: Sequence at one end of the junction differs from germline and may be a read error. The V call is TRBV19, the J call TRBJ1-5, with D hard to call. This CDR3 contains 12 residues. Germline-derived CDR1 and CDR2 are LNHDA and SQIVND (reference sequence). CDR3 nucleotide sequence: TGTACCAGTAGTGTCAGGCTTCAGCCCCACCATTTT. This codes for CTSSVRLQPHHF.

This clonotype was counted at least ten times. The gene calls are TRBV6-5 and TRBJ1-3, with D possibly being TRBD1 (5 bases). Per the germline V gene, CDR1 is MNHEY and CDR2 is SVGAGI. V was pared by 2 bases and J by 0 bases, with 5 bases between. This CDR3 has 14 residues. The CDR3, as DNA: TGTGCCAGCAGTTACAGGGGCTCTGGAAACACCATATATTTT. Protein product: CASSYRGSGNTIYF.

The sample holds one count of this clonotype. This rearrangement joins TRBV29-1 to TRBJ2-1, with 11 bases that match TRBD1. Germline CDR1 reads SQVTM; CDR2 reads ANQGSEA. Trimming cost V 6 bases and J 16 bases; bases outside gene matches: 5. This CDR3 is 10 amino acids long. The CDR3 loop reads CSVGTGGKFF. The CDR3 nucleotides are TGCAGCGTGGGGACAGGGGGAAAATTCTTC.

The chain has TRBV20-1 and TRBJ2-1; 9 bases match TRBD2. Germline assignment: CDR1 DFQATT and CDR2 SNEGSKA (reference sequence). The CDR3 is made up of 12 amino acids. V trimming: 5 bases; J trimming: 8 bases; junction bases outside the gene matches: 4. The CDR3 region is CSAVAGVYEQFF. CDR3 nucleotides: TGCAGTGCTGTAGCGGGAGTCTATGAGCAGTTCTTC.

This clonotype was found many times. The V and J genes are TRBV27 and TRBJ2-1, with TRBD2 matching 11 bases. V dropped 6 bases and J dropped 5; count of bases not matched to a gene: 9. Germline values: CDR1 MNHEY, CDR2 SMNVEV (reference sequence). The CDR3 runs to 16 residues. CDR3 loop: CASSQEIAGGNNEQFF. The CDR3 DNA reads as TGTGCCAGCAGCCAGGAGATAGCGGGAGGGAACAATGAGCAGTTCTTC.

The chain is built from TRBV7-2 and TRBJ1-1; D is unresolved. The germline gives CDR1 SGHTA, CDR2 FQGNSA. V lost 1 base and J 2 bases, leaving 5 bases between the germline ends. The CDR3 loop spans 13 amino acids. The CDR3 nucleotides read TGTGCCAGCAGCTTAGGCAGAAACACTGAAGCTTTCTTT. The encoded protein is CASSLGRNTEAFF.

The V gene is TRBV19, the J gene TRBJ2-3, with D tentatively TRBD2 (5 bases). Germline CDR1 LNHDA, CDR2 SQIVND (reference sequence). V was trimmed by 5 bases and J by 4 bases, leaving 13 bases between them. This CDR3 contains 14 residues. CDR3 DNA: TGTGCCAGTAGTCCCCAAGCGGTCTCAGATACGCAGTATTTT. The encoded protein is CASSPQAVSDTQYF. The complete variable domain, with remaining parts taken from reference TRBV19 and TRBJ2-3, reads DGGITQSPKYLFRKEGQNVTLSCEQNLNHDAMYWYRQDPGQGLRLIYYSQIVNDFQKGDIAEGYSVSREKKESFPLTVTSAQKNPTAFYLCASSPQAVSDTQYFGPGTRLTVL.

As for this clonotype: A clone one base away is much larger, so this may be a read error. Because it lacks the conserved phenylalanine or tryptophan at the end, this CDR3 is likely a read error. The chain has TRBV10-3 and TRBJ1-3; D not resolved. The V and J ends lost 11 bases and 9 bases respectively, with 17 bases between them. Germline CDR1 reads ENHRY; CDR2 reads SYGVKD. The CDR3 consists of 12 residues. The CDR3 DNA reads TGTGCCGGCCGAAGCAGCATACCCACCATATATCTT. Residues: CAGRSSIPTIYL.

This chain joins TRBV6-5 and TRBJ1-1; D is possibly TRBD1 (5 bases). The V and J ends lost 4 bases and 3 bases respectively, with 9 bases between them. This CDR3 comprises 13 residues. Germline-derived CDR1 and CDR2 are MNHEY and SVGAGI. Here the CDR3 DNA reads TGTGCCAGCAGTTCAGGGTTGTACACTGAAGCTTTCTTT. Its protein is CASSSGLYTEAFF.

The CDR3 is CARNRGLFF. The CDR3 coding sequence is TGTGCCAGAAACAGGGGGCTGTTTTTT. The rearrangement links TRBV12-3 or TRBV12-4 to TRBJ2-2, with 7 nucleotides matching TRBD1. Trimming removed 9 bases from V and 13 bases from J; junction bases left unmatched: 2. The CDR3 is 9 amino acids.

This clonotype was detected ten times or more. This chain joins TRBV5-6 and TRBJ2-7; 8 nucleotides agree with TRBD1. The CDR3 consists of 14 residues. Germline values: CDR1 SGHDT, CDR2 YYEEEE. J lost 3 bases, V lost 4 bases, and 6 bases had no gene match. In DNA, the CDR3 is TGTGCCAGCAGCCGCCCGGGACAGGACTACGAGCAGTACTTC. This codes for CASSRPGQDYEQYF.

With respect to this clonotype: Relative to the germline gene, one junction end is altered; a read error may explain this. This rearrangement joins TRBV11-1 to TRBJ2-3, with TRBD1 identical over 7 bases. Germline CDR1 SGHAT, CDR2 FQDESV (reference sequence). The CDR3 extends over 17 amino acids. CDR3: CACNLRPTGSSTDTQYF. CDR3 bases: TGTGCCTGCAACTTAAGGCCGACAGGGTCTAGCACAGATACGCAGTATTTC.

This clonotype is medium-sized by share. This sequence joins TRBV7-9 and TRBJ2-7; 14 bases align to TRBD2. CDR3 length: 19 residues. Germline CDR1 SEHNR, CDR2 FQNEAQ (reference sequence). Trimming removed 5 bases from V and 4 bases from J; junction bases left unmatched: 16. This chain's CDR3 is CASSDTSGTSGSLAYEQYF. The CDR3 DNA is TGTGCCAGCAGCGACACCTCCGGGACTAGCGGGAGTCTTGCGTACGAGCAGTACTTC.

This clonotype was observed at least ten times. The V gene is TRBV27, the J gene TRBJ2-6; no reliable D call. Germline V lookup: CDR1 MNHEY, CDR2 SMNVEV (reference sequence). With 3 bases removed from V and 4 bases from J, the gap between germline ends came to 4 bases. This CDR3 comprises 13 residues. The CDR3 DNA reads as TGTGCCAGCAGTTTTGGCGGGGCCAACGTCCTGACTTTC. Residues: CASSFGGANVLTF.

V usage is TRBV20-1 and J usage is TRBJ2-7, with TRBD2 matching over 12 bases. Germline V gene sequence: CDR1 DFQATT, CDR2 SNEGSKA (reference sequence). This CDR3 comprises 17 residues. With 3 bases clipped from V and 2 bases from J, the junction kept 11 bases outside the gene matches. CDR3 DNA sequence: TGCAGTGCTAGGTCAACTAGCGGGAGGACGAGCGCCTACGAGCAGTACTTC. Encoded protein: CSARSTSGRTSAYEQYF.

The chain employs TRBV15 and TRBJ2-5; D ambiguous. The V end was cut by 0 bases, the J end by 4 bases, with 15 bases between. Germline V CDR1 and CDR2: LNHNV, YYDKDF (reference sequence). The CDR3 extends over 16 amino acids. The CDR3 bases are TGTGCCACCAGCAGAGATCGGGCAGTAGAGGCAGAGACCCAGTACTTC. Translated, it gives CATSRDRAVEAETQYF.

The chain has TRBV11-2 and TRBJ2-1; 11 bases agree with TRBD2. V shed 6 bases, J shed 2 bases, and the junction held 6 bases outside the gene matches. The CDR3 runs 16 residues. Looked up from germline, CDR1 is SGHAT and CDR2 is FQNNGV. The CDR3 loop reads CASRPISGRAYNEQFF. As DNA, the CDR3 is TGTGCCAGCAGACCAATTAGCGGGAGGGCCTACAATGAGCAGTTCTTC.

This chain connects TRBV10-3 to TRBJ2-7; TRBD1 aligns across 9 bases. Unmatched junction bases numbered 5, after V lost 5 bases and J lost 3 bases. The CDR3 length is 14 residues. The germline gives CDR1 ENHRY, CDR2 SYGVKD. CDR3 coding DNA: TGTGCCATCAGTCGACAGGGGGATGGCTACGAGCAGTACTTC. Its translation is CAISRQGDGYEQYF.

In its sample, this clonotype is medium-sized. This rearrangement joins TRBV7-6 to TRBJ2-3, with D unclear. This CDR3 has 13 amino acids. The V gene lost 4 bases and the J gene lost 2 bases, with 7 bases spanning the gap. Germline V gene sequence: CDR1 SGHVS, CDR2 FNYEAQ. The CDR3 region is CASSSTTTDTQYF. The CDR3 DNA follows: TGTGCCAGCAGCTCCACAACCACAGATACGCAGTATTTT.

V gene TRBV25-1 combines with J gene TRBJ2-1, with 10 bases identical to TRBD2. The J call may be in error: the DNA end matches TRBJ2-7 better. This CDR3 contains 15 residues. CDR1 is MGHDK and CDR2 is SYGVNS in the germline V gene. CDR3 nucleotide sequence: TGTGCCAGCAGTGAGCGGACTAGCGGCCCCTACGAGCAGTACTTC. Translated: CASSERTSGPYEQYF.

Regarding this clonotype: One junction end does not reproduce the germline sequence, and a read error may be involved. The chain is built from TRBV5-4 and TRBJ2-1; D gene uncertain. Germline V gives CDR1 SGHNT, CDR2 YYREEE (reference sequence). CDR3 length equals 18 residues. The CDR3 DNA sequence: TGTGCCAGCAGCTTGAGTGATGGAGCGCGGAGCTCCTACGATGAGCAGTTCTTC. Translation gives CASSLSDGARSSYDEQFF.

This clonotype was seen repeatedly, ten times or more. A read error may explain this, as a much larger clone is one base away. The J gene is TRBJ2-7, the V gene TRBV11-1, with D perhaps matching TRBD1 or TRBD2 (5 bases each). V was shortened by 5 bases and J by 3 bases, with 23 bases between the two germline ends. This CDR3 has 17 amino acids. The germline V gene encodes CDR1 SGHAT and CDR2 FQDESV (reference sequence). The CDR3 DNA reads TGTGCCAGCAGCAAAGCTCCTCGGGACGAATCCGTCTACGAGCAGTACTTC. Translated, it gives CASSKAPRDESVYEQYF.

This chain links TRBV15 with TRBJ2-7, with a weak D call TRBD2 (5 bases). CDR1 and CDR2 from the germline V gene are LNHNV and YYDKDF (reference sequence). CDR3 length equals 15 residues. Trimming removed 1 base at V and 3 bases at J, with 13 bases between. The CDR3 is CATSRGEGLDYEQYF. CDR3 nucleotides: TGTGCCACCAGCAGAGGGGAAGGACTGGACTACGAGCAGTACTTC.

This chain connects TRBV12-5 to TRBJ2-5; D gene ambiguous. V dropped 4 bases and J dropped 7 bases, with 7 bases sitting between them. CDR1 is LGHNT and CDR2 is FRNRAP in the germline V gene. This CDR3 region has 11 residues. The chain's CDR3 is CASGSWATQYF. CDR3 nucleotide sequence: TGTGCTAGTGGTTCTTGGGCGACCCAGTACTTC.

By share of the sample, this clonotype is medium-sized (0.01 to 0.1%). V usage is TRBV29-1 and J usage is TRBJ2-7; TRBD2 matches 14 bases. V lost 1 base, J lost 1 base, and 3 bases stayed unmatched. CDR1 is SQVTM and CDR2 is ANQGSEA in the germline V gene. CDR3 length: 16 residues. CDR3 protein: CSVEGWTSGGSYEQYF. The CDR3 DNA reads TGCAGCGTTGAAGGCTGGACTAGCGGGGGGTCCTACGAGCAGTACTTC.

To note about this clonotype: Germline and junction disagree at one end, which may indicate a read error. The V gene is TRBV2, the J gene TRBJ2-3; tentatively, D is TRBD1 (5 bases). This CDR3 contains 15 residues. CDR1 is SNHLY and CDR2 is FYNNEI in the germline V gene. This CDR3 is CTSSETGTSVDTQYF. DNA for the CDR3: TGTACCAGTAGTGAAACAGGAACCTCGGTAGATACGCAGTATTTT.

This clonotype was seen many times. The chain uses TRBV6-5 and TRBJ2-6; D gene unclear. Per germline, CDR1 MNHEY and CDR2 SVGAGI. V was shortened by 2 bases and J by 2 bases, with 7 bases between the two germline ends. The CDR3 has 15 amino acids. DNA of the CDR3: TGTGCCAGCAGTTACGAAAGTGCTGGGGCCAACGTCCTGACTTTC. Its translation: CASSYESAGANVLTF.